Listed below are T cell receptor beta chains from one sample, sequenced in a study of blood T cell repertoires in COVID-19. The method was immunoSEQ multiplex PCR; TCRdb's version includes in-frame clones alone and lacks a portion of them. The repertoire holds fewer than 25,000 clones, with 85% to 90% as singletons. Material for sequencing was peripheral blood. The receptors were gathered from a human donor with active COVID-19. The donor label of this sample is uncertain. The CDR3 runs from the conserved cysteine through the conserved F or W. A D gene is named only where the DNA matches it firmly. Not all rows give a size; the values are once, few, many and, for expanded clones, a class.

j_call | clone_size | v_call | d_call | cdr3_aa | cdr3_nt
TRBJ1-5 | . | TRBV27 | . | CASSLYYPGPGGNQPQHF | TGTGCCAGCAGTTTATATTACCCGGGACCAGGGGGCAATCAGCCCCAGCATTTT
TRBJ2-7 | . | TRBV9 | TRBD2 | CASSASGSGDYEQYF | TGTGCCAGCAGCGCTAGCGGGAGCGGGGACTACGAGCAGTACTTC
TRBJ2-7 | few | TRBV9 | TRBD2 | CASSQGLDPMQQYF | TGTGCCAGCAGCCAGGGACTAGACCCTATGCAGCAGTACTTC
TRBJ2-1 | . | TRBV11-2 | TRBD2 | CASSNLAGYNEQFF | TGTGCCAGCAGCAATCTAGCGGGTTACAATGAGCAGTTCTTC
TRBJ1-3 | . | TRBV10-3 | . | CAITGEGNTIYF | TGTGCCATCACGGGGGAAGGAAACACCATATATTTT
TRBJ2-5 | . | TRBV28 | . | CASSPGGIRARETQYF | TGTGCCAGCAGTCCAGGGGGGATTAGGGCAAGGGAGACCCAGTACTTC
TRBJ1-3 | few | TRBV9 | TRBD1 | CASSSRQGQNTIYF | TGTGCCAGCAGCTCGCGACAGGGTCAAAACACCATATATTTT
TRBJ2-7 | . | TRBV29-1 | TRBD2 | CSVAERLAGGPNEQYF | TGCAGCGTTGCCGAGAGACTAGCGGGAGGGCCAAACGAGCAGTACTTC
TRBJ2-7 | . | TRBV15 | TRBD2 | CATSRDLAVYEQYF | TGTGCCACCAGCAGGGACCTAGCGGTCTACGAGCAGTACTTC
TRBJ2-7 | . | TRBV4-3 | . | CASSQDRWGAVAYEQYF | TGCGCCAGCAGCCAAGATCGGTGGGGCGCGGTTGCCTACGAGCAGTACTTC
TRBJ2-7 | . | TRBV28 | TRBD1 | CASSWGQGGRKREQYF | TGTGCCAGCAGTTGGGGACAGGGGGGGAGAAAACGCGAGCAGTACTTC
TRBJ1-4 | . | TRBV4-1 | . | CASSQDLAGTSNEKLFF | TGCGCCAGCAGCCAAGATCTCGCCGGGACAAGCAATGAAAAACTGTTTTTT
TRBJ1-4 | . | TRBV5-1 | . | CASSLWGSGATNEKLFF | TGCGCCAGCAGCTTGTGGGGGTCGGGGGCAACTAATGAAAAACTGTTTTTT
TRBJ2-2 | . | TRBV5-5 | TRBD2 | CASSSLAGGQFPGELFF | TGTGCCAGCAGCTCCTTAGCGGGGGGGCAGTTTCCCGGGGAGCTGTTTTTT
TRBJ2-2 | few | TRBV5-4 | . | CASSLPDTGELFF | TGTGCCAGCAGCTTGCCCGACACCGGGGAGCTGTTTTTT
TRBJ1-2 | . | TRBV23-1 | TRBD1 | CASSREWGGTGLRYGYTF | TGCGCCAGCAGTCGCGAATGGGGAGGGACAGGGCTTCGCTATGGCTACACCTTC
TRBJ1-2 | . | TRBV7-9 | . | CASSLVQNNYGYTF | TGTGCCAGCAGCTTAGTCCAGAATAACTATGGCTACACCTTC
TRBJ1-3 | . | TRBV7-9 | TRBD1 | CASSLGQGSSGNTIYF | TGTGCCAGCAGCTTAGGACAGGGGAGCTCTGGAAACACCATATATTTT
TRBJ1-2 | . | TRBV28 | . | CASSSSPSTARGYGYTF | TGTGCCAGCAGTTCCTCCCCCTCGACGGCAAGGGGCTATGGCTACACCTTC
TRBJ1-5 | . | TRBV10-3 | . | CAISEALNQPQHF | TGTGCCATCAGTGAAGCCTTGAATCAGCCCCAGCATTTT
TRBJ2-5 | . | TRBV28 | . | CASRGLKDRRVETQYF | TGTGCCAGCAGGGGACTTAAGGACCGGCGGGTAGAGACCCAGTACTTC
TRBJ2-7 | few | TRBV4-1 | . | CASSPPPPGAYEQYF | TGCGCCAGCAGCCCACCGCCCCCCGGAGCCTACGAGCAGTACTTC
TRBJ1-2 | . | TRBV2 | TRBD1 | CASSSFDRANYGYTF | TGTGCCAGCAGTTCTTTTGACAGGGCGAACTATGGCTACACCTTC
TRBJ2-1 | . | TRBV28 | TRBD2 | CASKGTSGRGREQFF | TGTGCCAGCAAGGGGACTAGCGGGAGAGGGAGAGAGCAGTTCTTC
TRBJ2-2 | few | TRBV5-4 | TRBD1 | CASRVGTGFTGELFF | TGTGCCAGCAGAGTCGGGACAGGGTTCACCGGGGAGCTGTTTTTT
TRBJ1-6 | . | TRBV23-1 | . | CATSIRAGYVHNSPLHF | TGCGCCACCTCGATACGAGCGGGGTATGTGCATAATTCACCCCTCCACTTT
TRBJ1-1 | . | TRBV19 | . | CASSIQAYMNTEAFF | TGTGCCAGTAGTATACAGGCCTACATGAACACTGAAGCTTTCTTT
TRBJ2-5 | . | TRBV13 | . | CASRRTVEGSKGETQYF | TGTGCCAGCAGGAGAACAGTGGAGGGATCCAAGGGAGAGACCCAGTACTTC
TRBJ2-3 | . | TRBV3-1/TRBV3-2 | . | CASSQPHGAGVTDTQYF | TGTGCCAGCAGCCAACCCCACGGGGCAGGGGTGACAGATACGCAGTATTTT
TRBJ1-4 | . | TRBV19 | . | CASRRNSGGKLFF | TGTGCCAGTAGACGTAATTCGGGGGGAAAACTGTTTTTT
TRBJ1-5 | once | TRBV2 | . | CASSVWEMSNQPQHF | TGTGCCAGCAGTGTCTGGGAGATGAGCAATCAGCCCCAGCATTTT
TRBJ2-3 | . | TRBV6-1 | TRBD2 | CASSEALAGGPDTQYF | TGTGCCAGCAGTGAAGCGCTAGCGGGGGGACCAGATACGCAGTATTTT
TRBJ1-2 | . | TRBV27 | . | CASSTGVNYGYTF | TGTGCCAGCAGTACCGGAGTGAACTATGGCTACACCTTC
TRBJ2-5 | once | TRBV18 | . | CASSPSQIQETQYF | TGTGCCAGCTCACCGTCACAGATCCAAGAGACCCAGTACTTC
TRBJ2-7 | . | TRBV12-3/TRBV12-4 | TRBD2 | CASSVPGGYEQYF | TGTGCCAGCAGTGTCCCGGGGGGCTACGAGCAGTACTTC
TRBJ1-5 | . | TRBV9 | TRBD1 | CASSVTGTGDQPQHF | TGTGCCAGCAGCGTTACAGGGACAGGGGATCAGCCCCAGCATTTT
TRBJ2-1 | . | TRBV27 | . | CASSGYSLQNNEQFF | TGTGCCAGCAGTGGGTATAGCCTTCAAAACAATGAGCAGTTCTTC
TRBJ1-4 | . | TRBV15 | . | CATSRAATNEKLFF | TGTGCCACCAGCAGAGCTGCAACTAATGAAAAACTGTTTTTT
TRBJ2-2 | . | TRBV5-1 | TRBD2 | CASSWGLAGGSGELFF | TGCGCCAGCAGCTGGGGACTAGCGGGAGGTTCCGGGGAGCTGTTTTTT